This T cell receptor (beta chain) originates from a study of T-cell reconstitution after alpha-beta-depleted transplantation in children. Preparation of the TCRbeta library used unique molecular identifiers. One entry per CDR3 protein results from TCRdb running MiXCR on the PCR reads. The table has roughly 420,000 distinct CDR3 sequences, 15% to 20% seen once. Germline V gene data show CDR1 as LGHNA and CDR2 as YSLEER. V lost 0 bases and J 0 bases, leaving 12 bases between the germline ends. The CDR3 extends over 18 amino acids. In regard to this clonotype: No antigen is known for it.

General study results and limits: By one year post-transplant, T-cell counts and diversity largely arose from T cells that were newly produced. Day-60 TCRbeta diversity that was high in some patients was derived from surviving recipient T cells and thymic progenitors. Expanded graft clones numbering several hundred reportedly gave rise to alpha-beta T cells about two months after transplant.

The receptor's source is a boy younger than two who had a stem cell transplant for Wiskott-Aldrich syndrome, so the T cells may come from the graft donor. The input for sequencing was PBMCs, mostly from graft donor cells, taken 360 days after TCRalphabeta/CD19-depleted stem cell transplant. The rearrangement uses TRBV4-3 and TRBJ2-6, with a weak D call TRBD1 (6 bases). The DNA for the CDR3 is TGCGCCAGCAGCCAAGAGGTACAGGGAATCTCTGGGGCCAACGTCCTGACTTTC. It codes for CASSQEVQGISGANVLTF.